This paragraph covers one TCR beta chain sequence. Its specific antigen is unknown. Compared with germline, one end of the junction differs, possibly owing to a read error. TCR beta CDR3 regions were amplified from RNA transcripts. The TCR CDR3 was subjected to a first round of RT-PCR using the HTBI primer set and the Qiagen OneStep RT-PCR kit. The libraries were constructed in a second round of multiplex PCR and then size-selected and purified. Paired-end sequencing of the libraries was performed with 100 bp reads on an Illumina HiSeq2000. Concerning the study's data processing: SOAPnuke was used to process the raw data, with reads discarded if the reads contained adapters or uncalled bases, had a mean Phred below 15, or lacked an exact constant-primer or identifier match. COPE v1.2.5 was used to merge high-quality paired reads, and clonotypes were defined as unique nucleotide sequences. Clonotypes were aligned to IMGT TRBV, TRBD and TRBJ reference segments using MiTCR v1.1. The analysis was restricted to V-J combinations with a frequency above 0.0001, which together covered about 99% of the repertoires. The TCS score was defined as the ratio of F50 (clonal expansion) to E x V (chaos), calculated using BLOSUM62-based TCRdist between CDR3 peptides within each V-J. Welch's t-statistics and random forest reduced approximately 520 V-J features to 10 to 15, which were used in a naive Bayes classifier (R e1071). Using fastp at Q25 and MiXCR, TCRdb reprocessed the public reads and kept productive beta chains. Rows with a matching CDR3 protein are joined into one entry that keeps the most common DNA and genes. In this record, the V and J calls reflect TCRdb's handling and not the investigators' own analysis. The table for this sample lists 370,000 or so distinct CDR3 sequences; 15% to 19% of them were counted only once. The ten largest clones take up about 27% of the sample.

The source of the sample is a study of T cells in Graves' hyperthyroidism and ophthalmopathy (dated by TCRdb to about 2019). Study-level background: Peripheral blood was collected at initial diagnosis, before any treatment. To identify distinguishing TCR V-J signatures, a discovery cohort of 100 patients was used, comprising 43 with Graves' ophthalmopathy and some 57 with stable Graves' hyperthyroidism. An independent validation cohort of around 19 hyperthyroidism patients and approximately 17 patients who later progressed to ophthalmopathy tested prospective prediction of ophthalmopathy. The roughly 91 discovery patients were randomly divided into training and test sets at a 7:3 ratio. In addition, the study compared T-cell repertoires in thyroid tissue and in blood from 6 or 7 Graves' hyperthyroidism patients. After blood sampling, hyperthyroidism patients were treated with methimazole at a starting dose of 30 mg daily, and ophthalmopathy patients were treated with high-dose intravenous methylprednisolone. The paper reports TCR Vbeta CDR3 sequencing of some 140 peripheral blood samples: 43 ophthalmopathy, roughly 80 hyperthyroidism and 17 progressor patients.

From the cysteine up to the phenylalanine, the CDR3 has a length of 11 residues. The sequence is cut down to CDR3 DNA, 33 bases in frame from base 1. Hyperthyroidism patients were newly diagnosed, with disease duration under 2 months, and aged 18 to 65 years. Any patient with an uncontrolled infection, another autoimmune disease, pregnancy or lactation was excluded. Clinical symptoms, serum thyroxine and TRAb, thyroid ultrasound, and orbital computed tomography formed the basis for the diagnoses. Blood from progressor patients was collected at the time of first diagnosis with hyperthyroidism, before any ophthalmopathy symptoms had appeared. PBMCs were isolated from about 10 ml of fresh peripheral blood by Ficoll-Paque density gradient centrifugation. Progressor patients were first diagnosed with Graves' hyperthyroidism and then developed ophthalmopathy during follow-up. Trizol reagent was used to extract total RNA, and RNA quality was then checked on an Agilent 2100 Bioanalyzer.

What the research found in general, with its limitations: In validation, the model predicted progression to ophthalmopathy with 55% to 71% sensitivity and roughly 72% specificity, a median of 6.5 months before onset. A 13 V-J signature model separated ophthalmopathy from stable hyperthyroidism, with roughly 88% sensitivity and approximately 81% specificity in cross-validation and 80%/75% in testing. Most expanded thyroid clonotypes (frequency above 0.001) were also found in blood, which suggests that blood repertoires may mirror thyroid immune responses. Sample size was not statistically predetermined, and blinding of investigators to group allocation was not performed.

The sequencing input was blood. This receptor was obtained from a woman aged 18-30 years with Graves' hyperthyroidism that later progressed to Graves' ophthalmopathy. The rearrangement joined TRBV12-3 or TRBV12-4 to TRBJ2-1; TRBD2 could be the D gene, as 5 bases match. The CDR3 protein is CASLAYNQQFF. The DNA sequence is given as TGTGCCAGTCTAGCTTACAATCAGCAGTTCTTC.